Listed here is a single T cell receptor beta chain. In the original workflow: Scientists estimated how many nucleated cells there were by amplifying reference gene primers. Only in-frame clones appear in the TCRdb table, and some are missing; sequencing was by immunoSEQ multiplex PCR. That table supplies the V and J calls and clone size; D and trimming were determined from the DNA. The sample has approximately 140,000 clones, roughly 80% seen once. CDR1 is SNHLY, CDR2 FYNNEI, per germline. The V gene lost 6 bases and the J gene lost 4 bases, with 13 bases spanning the gap. This CDR3 spans 13 amino acids. The entry originates in a study of blood T cell repertoires in COVID-19. Study-wide background: The United States, Italy and Spain were the sources of the acute and convalescent COVID-19 samples. PBMCs, B-cell-depleted T cells, or T cells were the source of the cDNA or gDNA that made up the material.

This clonotype was sampled from a woman aged 80 or over with acute or convalescent COVID-19. What was sequenced was peripheral blood. The chain joins TRBV2 to TRBJ2-7; D not certain. CDR3 loop: CASSLSIYYEQYF. The CDR3 DNA sequence: TGTGCCAGCAGCCTCTCGATCTATTACGAGCAGTACTTC. The full variable domain, with the rest looked up from reference TRBV2 and TRBJ2-7, is EPEVTQTPSHQVTQMGQEVILRCVPISNHLYFYWYRQILGQKVEFLVSFYNNEISEKSEIFDDQFSVERPDGSNFTLKIRSTKLEDSAMYFCASSLSIYYEQYFGPGTRLTVT.